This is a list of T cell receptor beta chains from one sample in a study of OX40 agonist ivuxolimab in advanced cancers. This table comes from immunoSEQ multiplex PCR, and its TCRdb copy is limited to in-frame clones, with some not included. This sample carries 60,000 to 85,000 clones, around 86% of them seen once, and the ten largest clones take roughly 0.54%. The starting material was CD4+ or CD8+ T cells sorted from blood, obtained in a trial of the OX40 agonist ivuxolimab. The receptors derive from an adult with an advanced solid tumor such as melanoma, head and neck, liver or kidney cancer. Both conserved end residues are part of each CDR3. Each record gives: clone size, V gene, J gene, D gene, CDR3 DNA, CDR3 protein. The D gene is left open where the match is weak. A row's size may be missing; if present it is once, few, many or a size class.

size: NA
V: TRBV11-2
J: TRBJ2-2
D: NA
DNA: TGTGCCAGCAGCCTACTAGGGAGCACCGGGGAGCTGTTTTTT
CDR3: CASSLLGSTGELFF

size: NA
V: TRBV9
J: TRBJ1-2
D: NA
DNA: TGTGCCAGCAGCGGAGATGGCTACACCTTC
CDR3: CASSGDGYTF

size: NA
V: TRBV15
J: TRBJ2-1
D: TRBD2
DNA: TGTGCCACCAGCAGAGATTATCTAGCGGACTACAATGAGCAGTTCTTC
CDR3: CATSRDYLADYNEQFF

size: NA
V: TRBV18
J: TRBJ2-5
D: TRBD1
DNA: TGTGCCAGCTCACCACCGTCAGGGGGCATTCGAGAGACCCAGTACTTC
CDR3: CASSPPSGGIRETQYF

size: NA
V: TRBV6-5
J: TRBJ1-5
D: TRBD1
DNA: TGTGCCAGCAGTCGGGGGACAGGGAATCAGCCCCAGCATTTT
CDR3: CASSRGTGNQPQHF

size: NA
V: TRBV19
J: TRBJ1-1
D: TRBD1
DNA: TGTGCCAGTAGCCTCCGGGACAGGGGAACTGAAGCTTTCTTT
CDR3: CASSLRDRGTEAFF

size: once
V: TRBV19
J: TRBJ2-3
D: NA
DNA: TGTGCCAGTAGTATCCACGGGGCATCGATAGATACGCAGTATTTT
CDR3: CASSIHGASIDTQYF

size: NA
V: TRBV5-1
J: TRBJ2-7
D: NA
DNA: TGCGCCAGCAGCTTGGTTTCGGAGTCCTACGAGCAGTACTTC
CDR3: CASSLVSESYEQYF

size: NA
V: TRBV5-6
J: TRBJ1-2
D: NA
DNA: TGTGCCAGCAGCCCATGGAAGGGAAGAGGGTATGGCTACACCTTC
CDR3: CASSPWKGRGYGYTF

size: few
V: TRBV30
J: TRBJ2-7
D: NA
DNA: TGTGCCTGGAGTGTCGACAGCTCCTACGAGCAGTACTTC
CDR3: CAWSVDSSYEQYF

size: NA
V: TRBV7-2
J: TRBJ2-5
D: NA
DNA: TGTGCCAGCAGCTTCCCGTGGGAGACCCAGTACTTC
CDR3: CASSFPWETQYF

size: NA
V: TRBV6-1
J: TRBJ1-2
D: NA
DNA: TGTGCCAGCAGTGATCTCTATGGCTACACCTTC
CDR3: CASSDLYGYTF

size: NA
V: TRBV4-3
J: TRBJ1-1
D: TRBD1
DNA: TGCGCCAGCAGCCAAGCGACAGGGCTGAACACTGAAGCTTTCTTT
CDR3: CASSQATGLNTEAFF

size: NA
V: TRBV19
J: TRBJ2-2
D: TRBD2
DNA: TGTGCCAGTATCGGGAGGGTCACCGGGGAGCTGTTTTTT
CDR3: CASIGRVTGELFF

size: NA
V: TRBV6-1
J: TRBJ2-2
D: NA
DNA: TGTGCCAGCAGTTCAGGGGGGGTCGGGGAGCTGTTTTTT
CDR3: CASSSGGVGELFF

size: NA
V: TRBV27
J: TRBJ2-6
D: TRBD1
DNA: TGTGCCAGCAGTTTAAGCCGGGACAGTTGGACTGGGGCCAACGTCCTGACTTTC
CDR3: CASSLSRDSWTGANVLTF

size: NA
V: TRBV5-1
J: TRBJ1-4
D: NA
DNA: TGCGCCAGCAGCGAGGACTGGGGCACTAATGAAAAACTGTTTTTT
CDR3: CASSEDWGTNEKLFF

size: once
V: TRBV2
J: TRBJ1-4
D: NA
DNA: TGTGCCAGCAGTGACGGGGCGGGACGACGTTATAATGAAAAACTGTTTTTT
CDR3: CASSDGAGRRYNEKLFF

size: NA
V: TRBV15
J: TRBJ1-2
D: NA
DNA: TGTGCCACCAGCAGAGATCTTAAAAGTGGCTACACCTTC
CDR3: CATSRDLKSGYTF

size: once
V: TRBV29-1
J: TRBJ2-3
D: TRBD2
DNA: TGCAGCGGACTAGGACTAGCGGGGTTCACAGATACGCAGTATTTT
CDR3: CSGLGLAGFTDTQYF

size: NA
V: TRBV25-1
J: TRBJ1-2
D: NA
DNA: TGTGCCAGCAGTGGGCAGCGTTATGGCTACACCTTC
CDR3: CASSGQRYGYTF

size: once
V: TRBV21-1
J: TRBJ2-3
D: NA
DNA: TGTGCCAGCAGCAAAGAAGCGGGGCGAACAGATACGCAGTATTTT
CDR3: CASSKEAGRTDTQYF

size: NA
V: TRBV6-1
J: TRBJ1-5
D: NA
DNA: TGTGCCAGCAGTGCCCCCCCCGGCCACAATCAGCCCCAGCATTTT
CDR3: CASSAPPGHNQPQHF

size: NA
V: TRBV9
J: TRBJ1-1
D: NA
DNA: TGTGCCAGCAGCGTAGCTACAGGCCTTGAAGCTTTCTTT
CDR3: CASSVATGLEAFF

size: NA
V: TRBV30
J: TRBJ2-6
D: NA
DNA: TGTGCCTGGAGTGTTGACGGATCTGGGGCCAACGTCCTGACTTTC
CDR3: CAWSVDGSGANVLTF

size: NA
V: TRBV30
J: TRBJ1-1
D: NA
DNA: TGTGCCTGGGGGGGCCTGGGGAGGGGCGCCGGTACTGAAGCTTTCTTT
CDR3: CAWGGLGRGAGTEAFF

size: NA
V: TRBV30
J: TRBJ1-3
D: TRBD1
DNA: TGTGCCTGGAGTGTAAGATGGAGGGACAGGGCTTCCTCTGGAAACACCATATATTTT
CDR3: CAWSVRWRDRASSGNTIYF

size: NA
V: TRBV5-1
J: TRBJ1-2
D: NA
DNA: TGCGCCAGCAGCAGGGACCCACGACAACTCCTTTATGGCTACACCTTC
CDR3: CASSRDPRQLLYGYTF

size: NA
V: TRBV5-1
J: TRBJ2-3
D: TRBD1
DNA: TGCGCCAGCAGCCTTGAAGACAGGGCGGGAGATACGCAGTATTTT
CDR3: CASSLEDRAGDTQYF

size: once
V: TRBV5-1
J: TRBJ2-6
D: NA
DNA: TGCGCCAGCAGCCCCGGGGGGGCCAACGTCCTGACTTTC
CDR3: CASSPGGANVLTF

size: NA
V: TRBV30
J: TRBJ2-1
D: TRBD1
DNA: TGCGCGGGGGACAGGGCGTACAATGAGCAGTTCTTC
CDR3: CAGDRAYNEQFF

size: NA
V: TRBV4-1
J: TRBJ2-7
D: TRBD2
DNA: TGCGCCAGCAGCCAAGATCCGGGGGGTACGTACGAGCAGTACTTC
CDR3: CASSQDPGGTYEQYF

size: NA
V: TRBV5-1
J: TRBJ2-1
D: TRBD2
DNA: TGCGCCAGCAGCTTGTGGGGAGGGGCTAGCTCGCAGTTCTTC
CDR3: CASSLWGGASSQFF

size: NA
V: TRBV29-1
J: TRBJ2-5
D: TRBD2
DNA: TGCAGCGTCTTACTAGCGGGGGGTGACCAAGAGACCCAGTACTTC
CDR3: CSVLLAGGDQETQYF

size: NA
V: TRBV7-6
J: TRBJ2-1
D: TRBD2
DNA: TGTGCCAGCAGTGTAGCGGGAGGGGGCTACAATGAGCAGTTCTTC
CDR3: CASSVAGGGYNEQFF

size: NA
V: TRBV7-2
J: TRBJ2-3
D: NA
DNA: TGTGCCAGCAGCCGGACAGATACGCAGTATTTT
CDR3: CASSRTDTQYF

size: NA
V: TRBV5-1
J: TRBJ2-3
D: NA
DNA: TGCGCCAGCAGCTCAGAAGGGCGCGGGGTAGATACGCAGTATTTT
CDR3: CASSSEGRGVDTQYF

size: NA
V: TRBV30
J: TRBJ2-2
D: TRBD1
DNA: TGTGCCCGCGGGGGACAGGGAGTCACCGGGGAGCTGTTTTTT
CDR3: CARGGQGVTGELFF

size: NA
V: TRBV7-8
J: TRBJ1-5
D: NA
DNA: TGTGCCAGCAGCTTATCGACAGTTAGCAATCAGCCCCAGCATTTT
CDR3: CASSLSTVSNQPQHF

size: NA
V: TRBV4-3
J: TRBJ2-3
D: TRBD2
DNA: TGCGCCAGCAGCCAAGACTGGTCTAGCGGGCGGGATACGCAGTATTTT
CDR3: CASSQDWSSGRDTQYF

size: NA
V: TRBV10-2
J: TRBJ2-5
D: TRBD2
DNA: TGCGCCAGCAGTGCGGGACTACAAGAGACCCAGTACTTC
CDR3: CASSAGLQETQYF

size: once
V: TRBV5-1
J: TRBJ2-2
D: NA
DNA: TGCGCCAGCAGCTGGTCGGCGGCATCAAACACCGGGGAGCTGTTTTTT
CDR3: CASSWSAASNTGELFF

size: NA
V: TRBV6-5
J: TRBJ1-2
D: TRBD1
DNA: TGTGCCAGCAGTTCCACGGGACAGGCCTATGGCTACACCTTC
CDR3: CASSSTGQAYGYTF

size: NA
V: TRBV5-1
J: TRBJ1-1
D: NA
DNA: TGCGCCAGCAGCTTGGAAGGGGCGGTGAACACTGAAGCTTTCTTT
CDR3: CASSLEGAVNTEAFF

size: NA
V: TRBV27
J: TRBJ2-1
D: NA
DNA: TGTGCCAGCAGAGACAGACTCTACAATGAGCAGTTCTTC
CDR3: CASRDRLYNEQFF

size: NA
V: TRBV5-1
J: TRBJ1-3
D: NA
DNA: TGCGCCAGCAGCTTTAGCGTAGGGGCCTCTGGAAACACCATATATTTT
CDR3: CASSFSVGASGNTIYF

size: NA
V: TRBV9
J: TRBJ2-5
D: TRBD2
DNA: TGTGCCAGCAGCGGGGGTTTTTTTAGCGGGGGACAGACCCAGTACTTC
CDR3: CASSGGFFSGGQTQYF

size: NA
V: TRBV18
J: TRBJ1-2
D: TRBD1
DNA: TGTGCCAGCTCACCACGGGTCCCGGGACAGGGGCTGTCCTATGGCTACACCTTC
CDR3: CASSPRVPGQGLSYGYTF

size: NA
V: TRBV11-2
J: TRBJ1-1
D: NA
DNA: TGTGCCAGCAGCTTAGGTGGCGTGAACACTGAAGCTTTCTTT
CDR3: CASSLGGVNTEAFF

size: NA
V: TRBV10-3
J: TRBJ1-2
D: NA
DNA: TGTGCCATCAGTGAGCAACAACAGAGGGGCTACACCTTC
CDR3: CAISEQQQRGYTF

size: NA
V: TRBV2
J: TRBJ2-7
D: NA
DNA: TGTGCCAGCAAGGTCGGGGTCGAGCAGTACTTC
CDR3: CASKVGVEQYF

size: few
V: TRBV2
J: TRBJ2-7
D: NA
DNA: TGTGCCAGCAGCCATCCTACCTACGAGCAGTACTTC
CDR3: CASSHPTYEQYF

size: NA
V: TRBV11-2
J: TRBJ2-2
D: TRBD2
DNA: TGTGCCAGCAGCTCGCACCCCAGCGGGGCTGACACCGGGGAGCTGTTTTTT
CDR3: CASSSHPSGADTGELFF

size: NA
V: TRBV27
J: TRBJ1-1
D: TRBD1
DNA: TGTGCCAGCAGCTGGGACAGGGCAAGAAAAACTGAAGCTTTCTTT
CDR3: CASSWDRARKTEAFF

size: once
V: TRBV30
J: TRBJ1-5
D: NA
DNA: TGTGCCTGGAGTTCGGTTGCGGGTCAGCCTCAGCATTTT
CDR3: CAWSSVAGQPQHF